The 16 T cell receptor beta chains below all came from one sample that was sequenced in a study of graft-versus-host responses after intestinal transplantation. Their cognate antigens are unknown. TCRdb's table, derived via immunoSEQ multiplex PCR, lists solely in-frame clones and lacks some. Among over 90,000 clones, 80% to 95% were seen once, and the ten largest hold approximately 1.2%. Sequencing was performed on unstimulated CD8+ T cells sorted from spleen or lymph node cells, taken before intestinal transplant. These TCRs come from a human donor who received an intestinal transplant.

The chain recombines TRBV5-6 with TRBJ2-7; TRBD1 aligns across 9 bases. CDR1 and CDR2 (germline): SGHDT, YYEEEE. The CDR3 length is 15 residues. The V gene end was trimmed by 1 base and the J gene end by 5 bases; junction bases not matched to a gene: 7. The CDR3 DNA sequence: TGTGCCAGCAGCTTGTGGGACAGGGTCGTGCACGAGCAGTACTTC. Its protein is CASSLWDRVVHEQYF.

This sequence joins TRBV19 and TRBJ2-5; no definite D call. The CDR3 is made up of 13 amino acids. The germline V gene has CDR1 LNHDA and CDR2 SQIVND (reference sequence). Here the CDR3 reads CASGGNPQETQYF. For the CDR3, the DNA is TGTGCTTCAGGTGGGAACCCCCAAGAGACCCAGTACTTC.

This chain connects TRBV6-5 to TRBJ2-7, with D unclear. V was clipped by 0 bases and J by 5 bases, with 11 bases between them. The CDR3 spans 14 residues. Germline V gene data show CDR1 as MNHEY and CDR2 as SVGAGI. The chain's CDR3 is CASSYSRNPHEQYF. In nucleotides, the CDR3 is TGTGCCAGCAGTTACTCGAGGAACCCCCACGAGCAGTACTTC.

V and J are TRBV7-9 and TRBJ1-1; D not certain. Germline V lookup: CDR1 SEHNR, CDR2 FQNEAQ (reference sequence). The CDR3 runs to 14 residues. Trimming left V 0 bases short and J 8 bases short, with 13 bases between. CDR3 nucleotide sequence: TGTGCCAGCAGCTTAGCGCTAAGTGTTTCAGAAGCTTTCTTT. Translating it yields CASSLALSVSEAFF.

This clone has a single count. The V gene is TRBV19, the J gene TRBJ1-1; D is ambiguous. Germline values: CDR1 LNHDA, CDR2 SQIVND (reference sequence). The CDR3 consists of 14 residues. V was shortened by 3 bases and J by 1 base, with 9 bases between the two germline ends. The CDR3 sequence: CASSIGLGNTEAFF. The CDR3 DNA follows: TGTGCCAGTAGTATCGGACTGGGGAACACTGAAGCTTTCTTT.

The chain uses TRBV11-1 and TRBJ1-1; no definite D call. The germline CDR1 and CDR2 sequences are SGHAT and FQDESV (reference sequence). Trimming took off 1 base at V and 3 bases at J, with 9 bases between the two ends. The CDR3 consists of 14 residues. The chain's CDR3 is CASSLGVRDTEAFF. The CDR3 nucleotides read TGTGCCAGCAGCTTAGGGGTGAGGGACACTGAAGCTTTCTTT.

The V gene is TRBV27, the J gene TRBJ2-1, with a possible D match to TRBD2 (5 bases). V was shortened by 5 bases and J by 2 bases, with 10 bases between the two germline ends. Germline loops: CDR1 MNHEY, CDR2 SMNVEV (reference sequence). CDR3 length equals 14 residues. This CDR3 is CASSPTGAYNEQFF. The CDR3 region has the DNA TGTGCCAGCAGTCCTACCGGGGCCTACAATGAGCAGTTCTTC.

The J gene is TRBJ2-3, the V gene TRBV18; TRBD2 matches 7 bases. The J segment lost 4 bases and the V segment lost 2 bases, leaving 12 bases of the junction unmatched. The length of the CDR3 is 17 residues. Germline values: CDR1 KGHSH, CDR2 LQKENI. This CDR3 reads CASSPSGESLRPDTQYF. CDR3 DNA sequence: TGTGCCAGCTCACCAAGCGGGGAGAGTTTGCGGCCAGATACGCAGTATTTT.

The V call is TRBV29-1, the J call TRBJ1-1, with D perhaps matching TRBD1 (5 bases). This CDR3 is built from 12 residues. Looked up from germline, CDR1 is SQVTM and CDR2 is ANQGSEA. The CDR3 reads CQGVGVNTEAFF. CDR3 in DNA: TGCCAAGGGGTGGGGGTGAACACTGAAGCTTTCTTT.

The chain has TRBV5-6 and TRBJ1-2; D is unclear. The V and J ends lost 4 bases and 1 base respectively, with 17 bases between them. The V gene's germline CDR1 is SGHDT and CDR2 YYEEEE. The CDR3 extends over 16 amino acids. The CDR3 nucleotides read TGTGCCAGCAGCCCGCGAACGGGGAATTATAACTATGGCTACACCTTC. Translation gives CASSPRTGNYNYGYTF.

The chain carries TRBV6-1 and TRBJ1-1; D call uncertain. The CDR3 is 13 amino acids. The V end was cut by 6 bases, the J end by 6 bases, with 14 bases between. Germline V gene lookup returns CDR1 MNHNS and CDR2 SASEGT. The CDR3 nucleotides are TGTGCCAGCAGGAGGAACGTGAATGCTGAAGCTTTCTTT. Amino acid sequence: CASRRNVNAEAFF.

The rearrangement uses TRBV5-6 and TRBJ2-3; D could derive from TRBD1 or TRBD2 (6 bases each). CDR3 length equals 16 residues. CDR1 SGHDT and CDR2 YYEEEE come from the germline V gene. V lost 3 bases and J lost 3, with 17 bases in between. CDR3 DNA sequence: TGTGCCAGCAGCTGGGGGCGAGGGAGGTTAACAGATACGCAGTATTTT. Protein product: CASSWGRGRLTDTQYF.

The chain has TRBV15 and TRBJ2-7; weak D call: TRBD1 (5 bases). The V end was cut by 6 bases, the J end by 3 bases, with 12 bases between. This CDR3 is built from 13 residues. The germline gives CDR1 LNHNV, CDR2 YYDKDF (reference sequence). DNA of the CDR3: TGTGCCACCAGTGGACCCGACAGCTACGAGCAGTACTTC. Translating it yields CATSGPDSYEQYF.

The rearrangement uses TRBV29-1 and TRBJ1-2; D remains ambiguous. Trimming removed 4 bases from V and 4 bases from J, with 7 bases in between. The V gene's germline CDR1 is SQVTM and CDR2 ANQGSEA. This CDR3 spans 11 amino acids. The DNA for the CDR3 is TGCAGCGTTGCGAGTGGCTATGGCTACACCTTC. Its protein product is CSVASGYGYTF.

This chain connects TRBV7-9 to TRBJ2-5, with D uncertain. From germline, CDR1 is SEHNR and CDR2 FQNEAQ (reference sequence). The length of the CDR3 is 12 residues. V was cut by 1 base and J by 6 bases, with 6 bases left in between. CDR3 protein: CASSLDKKTQYF. DNA for the CDR3: TGTGCCAGCAGCTTAGATAAGAAGACCCAGTACTTC.

The chain links TRBV19 to TRBJ1-1; 7 nucleotides agree with TRBD1. V shed 4 bases, J shed 4 bases, and the junction held 9 bases outside the gene matches. Germline lookup yields CDR1 LNHDA and CDR2 SQIVND (reference sequence). This CDR3 has 15 amino acids. CDR3 in DNA: TGTGCCAGTAGTAATCGAGCAGGGGGGAGCACTGAAGCTTTCTTT. This gives the protein CASSNRAGGSTEAFF.